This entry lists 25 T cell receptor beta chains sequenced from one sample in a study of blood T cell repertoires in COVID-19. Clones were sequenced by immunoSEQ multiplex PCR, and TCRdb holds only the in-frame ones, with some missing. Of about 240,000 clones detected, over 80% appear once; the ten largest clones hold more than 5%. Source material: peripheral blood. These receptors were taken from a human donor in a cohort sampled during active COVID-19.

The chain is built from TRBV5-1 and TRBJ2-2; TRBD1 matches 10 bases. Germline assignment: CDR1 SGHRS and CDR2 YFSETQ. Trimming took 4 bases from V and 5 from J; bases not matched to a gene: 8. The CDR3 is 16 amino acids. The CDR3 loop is CASSRAGTGETGELFF. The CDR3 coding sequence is TGCGCCAGCAGCCGGGCCGGGACAGGGGAGACCGGGGAGCTGTTTTTT.

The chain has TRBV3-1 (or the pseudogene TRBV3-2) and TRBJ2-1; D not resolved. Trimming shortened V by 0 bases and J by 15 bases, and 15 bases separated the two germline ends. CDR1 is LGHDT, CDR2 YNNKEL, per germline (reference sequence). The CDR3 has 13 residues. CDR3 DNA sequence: TGTGCCAGCAGCCAAGATCACTCAATTGCCCCGTTCTTC. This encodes CASSQDHSIAPFF.

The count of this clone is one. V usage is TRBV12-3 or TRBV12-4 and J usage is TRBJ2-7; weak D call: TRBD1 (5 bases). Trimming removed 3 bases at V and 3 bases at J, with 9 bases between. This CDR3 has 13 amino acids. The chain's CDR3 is CASSLQGYYEQYF. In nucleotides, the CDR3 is TGTGCCAGCAGTTTGCAGGGATACTACGAGCAGTACTTC.

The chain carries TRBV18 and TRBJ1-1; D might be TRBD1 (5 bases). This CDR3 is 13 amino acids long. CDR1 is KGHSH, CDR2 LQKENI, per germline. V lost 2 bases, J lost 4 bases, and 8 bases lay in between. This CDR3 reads CASSPNQGTEAFF. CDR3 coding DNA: TGTGCCAGCTCACCAAATCAGGGCACTGAAGCTTTCTTT.

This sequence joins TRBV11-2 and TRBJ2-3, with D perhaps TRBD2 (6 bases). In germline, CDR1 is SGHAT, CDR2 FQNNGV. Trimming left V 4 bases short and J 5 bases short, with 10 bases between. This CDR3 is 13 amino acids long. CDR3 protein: CASSSSGGDTQYF. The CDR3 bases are TGTGCCAGCAGCTCCTCCGGGGGAGATACGCAGTATTTT.

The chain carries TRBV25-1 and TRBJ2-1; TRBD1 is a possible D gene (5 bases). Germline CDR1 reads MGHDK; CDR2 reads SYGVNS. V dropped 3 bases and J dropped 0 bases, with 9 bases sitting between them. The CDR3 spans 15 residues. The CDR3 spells CASSEDKSSYNEQFF. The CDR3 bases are TGTGCCAGCAGTGAGGACAAGAGCTCCTACAATGAGCAGTTCTTC. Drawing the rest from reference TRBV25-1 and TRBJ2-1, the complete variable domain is EADIYQTPRYLVIGTGKKITLECSQTMGHDKMYWYQQDPGMELHLIHYSYGVNSTEKGDLSSESTVSRIRTEHFPLTLESARPSHTSQYLCASSEDKSSYNEQFFGPGTRLTVL.

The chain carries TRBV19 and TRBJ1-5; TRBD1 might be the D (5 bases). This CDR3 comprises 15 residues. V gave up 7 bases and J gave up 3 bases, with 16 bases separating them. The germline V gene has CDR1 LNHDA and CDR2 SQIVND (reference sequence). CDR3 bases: TGTGCCAGTACCCGCCGTCGGACAAACAATCAGCCCCAGCATTTT. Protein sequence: CASTRRRTNNQPQHF.

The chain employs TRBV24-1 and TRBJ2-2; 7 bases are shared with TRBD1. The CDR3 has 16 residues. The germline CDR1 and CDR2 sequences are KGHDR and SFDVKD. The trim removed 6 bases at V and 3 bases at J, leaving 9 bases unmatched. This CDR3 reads CATSPGQKQDTGELFF. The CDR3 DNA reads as TGTGCCACCAGTCCGGGACAGAAACAGGACACCGGGGAGCTGTTTTTT.

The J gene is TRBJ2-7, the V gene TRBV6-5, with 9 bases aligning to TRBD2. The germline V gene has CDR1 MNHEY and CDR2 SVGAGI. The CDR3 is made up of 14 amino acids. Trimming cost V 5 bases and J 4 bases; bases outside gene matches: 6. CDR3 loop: CASSQREELYEQYF. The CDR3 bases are TGTGCCAGCAGTCAGCGGGAGGAGTTGTACGAGCAGTACTTC.

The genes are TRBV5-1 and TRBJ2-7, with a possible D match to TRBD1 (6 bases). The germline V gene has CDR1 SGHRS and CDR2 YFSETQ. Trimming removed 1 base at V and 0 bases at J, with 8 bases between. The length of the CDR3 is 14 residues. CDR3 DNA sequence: TGCGCCAGCAGCTTGTTGGACAGCTCCTACGAGCAGTACTTC. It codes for CASSLLDSSYEQYF.

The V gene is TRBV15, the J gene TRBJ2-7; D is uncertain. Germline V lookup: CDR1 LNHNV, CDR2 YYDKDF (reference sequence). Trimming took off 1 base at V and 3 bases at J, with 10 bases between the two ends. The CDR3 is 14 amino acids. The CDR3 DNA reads TGTGCCACCAGCAGAGGCGGCGGAAACTACGAGCAGTACTTC. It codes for CATSRGGGNYEQYF.

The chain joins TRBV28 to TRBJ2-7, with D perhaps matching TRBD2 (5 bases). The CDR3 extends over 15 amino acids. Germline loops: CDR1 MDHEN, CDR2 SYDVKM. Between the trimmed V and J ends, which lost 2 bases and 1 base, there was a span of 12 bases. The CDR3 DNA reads TGTGCCAGCAGTTTAACATCGCTAGCATCCTACGAGCAGTACTTC. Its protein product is CASSLTSLASYEQYF.

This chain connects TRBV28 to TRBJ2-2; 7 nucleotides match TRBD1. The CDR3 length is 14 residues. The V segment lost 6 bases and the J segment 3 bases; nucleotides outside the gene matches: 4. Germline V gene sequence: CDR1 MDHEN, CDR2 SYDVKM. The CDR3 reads CASSRQGDTGELFF. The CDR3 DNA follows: TGTGCCAGCAGCCGACAGGGAGACACCGGGGAGCTGTTTTTT.

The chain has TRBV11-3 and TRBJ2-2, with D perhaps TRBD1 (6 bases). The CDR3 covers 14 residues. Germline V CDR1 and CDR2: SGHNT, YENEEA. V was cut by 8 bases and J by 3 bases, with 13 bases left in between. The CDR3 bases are TGTGCCAGCGCCAGCCCAGGGGACACCGGGGAGCTGTTTTTT. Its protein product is CASASPGDTGELFF.

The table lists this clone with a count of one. The CDR3 DNA reads as TGTGCCAGTAGTATAGCACGGCAGGGCCTACCTTCTGGGGCCAACGTCCTGACTTTC. Translation: CASSIARQGLPSGANVLTF. The V gene is TRBV19, the J gene TRBJ2-6; tentative D call: TRBD1 (5 bases). V lost 1 base and J 1 base, leaving 17 bases between the germline ends. CDR1 and CDR2 from the germline V gene are LNHDA and SQIVND (reference sequence). CDR3 length: 19 amino acids. Together with reference TRBV19 and TRBJ2-6, the CDR3 gives the full variable domain: DGGITQSPKYLFRKEGQNVTLSCEQNLNHDAMYWYRQDPGQGLRLIYYSQIVNDFQKGDIAEGYSVSREKKESFPLTVTSAQKNPTAFYLCASSIARQGLPSGANVLTFGAGSRLTVL.

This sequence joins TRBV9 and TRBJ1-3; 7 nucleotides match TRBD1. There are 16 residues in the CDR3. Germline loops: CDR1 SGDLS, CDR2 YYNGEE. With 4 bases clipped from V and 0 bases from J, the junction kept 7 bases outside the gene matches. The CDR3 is CASSPGTASSGNTIYF. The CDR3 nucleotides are TGTGCCAGCAGCCCGGGGACAGCGAGCTCTGGAAACACCATATATTTT.

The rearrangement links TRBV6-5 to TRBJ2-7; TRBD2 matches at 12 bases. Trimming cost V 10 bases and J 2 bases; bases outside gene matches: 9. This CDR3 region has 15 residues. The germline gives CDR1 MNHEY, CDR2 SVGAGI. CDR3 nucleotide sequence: TGTGCCACACCGGGACTAGCGGGTGGAACCTACGAGCAGTACTTC. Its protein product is CATPGLAGGTYEQYF.

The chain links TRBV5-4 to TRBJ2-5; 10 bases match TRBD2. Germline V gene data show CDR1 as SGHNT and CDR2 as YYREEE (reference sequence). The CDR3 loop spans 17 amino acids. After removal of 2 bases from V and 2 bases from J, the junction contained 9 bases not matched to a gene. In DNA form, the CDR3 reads TGTGCCAGCAGCTTCCTAGGACTAGCGGAGTCGCAAGAGACCCAGTACTTC. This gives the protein CASSFLGLAESQETQYF.

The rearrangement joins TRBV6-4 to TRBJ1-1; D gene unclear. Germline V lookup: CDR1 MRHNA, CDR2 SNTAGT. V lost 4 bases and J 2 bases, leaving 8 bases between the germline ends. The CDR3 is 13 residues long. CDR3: CASSVSSNTEAFF. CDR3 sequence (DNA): TGTGCCAGCAGTGTTAGCAGTAACACTGAAGCTTTCTTT.

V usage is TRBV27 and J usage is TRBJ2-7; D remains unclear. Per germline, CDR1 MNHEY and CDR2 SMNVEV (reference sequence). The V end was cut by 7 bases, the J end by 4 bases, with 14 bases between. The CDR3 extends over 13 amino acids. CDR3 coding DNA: TGTGCCAGCACCTCCTCCCGGGTTTACGAGCAGTACTTC. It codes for CASTSSRVYEQYF.

The CDR3 sequence is CASALYQGGQPQHF. DNA of the CDR3: TGTGCCAGCGCCTTATATCAGGGAGGTCAGCCCCAGCATTTT. The genes are TRBV28 and TRBJ1-5, with D perhaps TRBD1 (5 bases). This CDR3 has 14 amino acids. Germline CDR1 and CDR2: MDHEN and SYDVKM. The germline V and J ends were trimmed by 8 bases and 6 bases, with 17 bases remaining between them.

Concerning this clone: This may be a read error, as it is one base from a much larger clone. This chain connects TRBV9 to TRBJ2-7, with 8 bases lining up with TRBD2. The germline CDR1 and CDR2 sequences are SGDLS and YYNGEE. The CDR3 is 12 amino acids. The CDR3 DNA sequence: TGTGTCAGCAGCCTCGTAGCGGGGGAGCAGTACTTC. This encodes CVSSLVAGEQYF.

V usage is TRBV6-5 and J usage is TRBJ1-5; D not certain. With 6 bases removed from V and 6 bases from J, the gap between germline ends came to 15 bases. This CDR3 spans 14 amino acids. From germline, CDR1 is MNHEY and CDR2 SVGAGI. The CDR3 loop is CASRREGQSQPQHF. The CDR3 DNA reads TGTGCCAGCAGGAGAGAGGGCCAGAGTCAGCCCCAGCATTTT.

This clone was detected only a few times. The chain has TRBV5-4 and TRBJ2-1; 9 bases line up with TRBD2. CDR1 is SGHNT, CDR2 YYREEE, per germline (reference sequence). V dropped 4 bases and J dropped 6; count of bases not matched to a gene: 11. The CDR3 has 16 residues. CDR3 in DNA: TGTGCCAGCAGCCCCGGCGGGGGACTAGCAGCCAATGAGCAGTTCTTC. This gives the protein CASSPGGGLAANEQFF.

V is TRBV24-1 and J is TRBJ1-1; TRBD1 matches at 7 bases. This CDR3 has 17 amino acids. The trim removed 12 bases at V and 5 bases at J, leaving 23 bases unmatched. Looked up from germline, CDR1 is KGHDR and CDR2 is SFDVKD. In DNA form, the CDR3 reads TGTGCCTCCCAATGGGCCGAGACAGGGATGGAGAGAACTGAAGCTTTCTTT. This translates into CASQWAETGMERTEAFF.